The 32 T cell receptor beta chains below come from one sample, sequenced in a study of T cell changes during pregnancy in multiple sclerosis (dated by TCRdb to about 2019). The library was made by the immunoSEQ multiplex PCR assay. Entries here come from immuneACCESS through TCRdb and include only in-frame sequences with V and J called. Some clones fail to appear in such tables; in the studies checked, an unresolved V gene covers under half of the shortfall, and the cause of the remainder is unknown. This sample holds tens of thousands of clones; 91% were observed only once. Roughly 2% of the sample belongs to the ten largest clones. The sample in question was peripheral blood, obtained in the third trimester of pregnancy. The receptors derive from a female donor in good health, enrolled as a control in a pregnancy study.

V is TRBV9 and J is TRBJ1-3, with 7 bases fitting TRBD1. J was trimmed by 10 bases and V by 3 bases; bases with no gene match: 10. The CDR3 spans 14 residues. Per germline, CDR1 SGDLS and CDR2 YYNGEE. The CDR3 nucleotides are TGTGCCAGCAGCGCCTACCCTCAGGGGGGAACCATATATTTT. Protein sequence: CASSAYPQGGTIYF.

The genes are TRBV10-1 and TRBJ2-2, with D perhaps matching TRBD1 (5 bases). Germline V gene data show CDR1 as WNHNN and CDR2 as SYGVQD (reference sequence). V was pared by 1 base and J by 7 bases, with 13 bases between. There are 15 residues in the CDR3. CDR3 sequence: CASSEFSRADGELFF. CDR3 bases: TGCGCCAGCAGTGAGTTTAGCAGGGCTGACGGGGAGCTGTTTTTT.

V and J are TRBV6-1 and TRBJ1-6, with 9 bases fitting TRBD1. This CDR3 spans 14 amino acids. V was pared by 6 bases and J by 7 bases, with 4 bases of the junction left unmatched. The germline gives CDR1 MNHNS, CDR2 SASEGT. The CDR3 nucleotides are TGTGCCAGCAGAAGACAGGGGGGGAATTCACCCCTCCACTTT. Translated, it gives CASRRQGGNSPLHF.

This clone was detected only once. V usage is TRBV27 and J usage is TRBJ1-4; 7 bases match TRBD1. The CDR3 has 14 amino acids. The J segment lost 6 bases and the V segment lost 4 bases, leaving 5 bases of the junction unmatched. Germline V gene lookup returns CDR1 MNHEY and CDR2 SMNVEV (reference sequence). CDR3: CASSSQGRYEKLFF. The CDR3 DNA sequence: TGTGCCAGCAGTTCACAGGGGCGCTATGAAAAACTGTTTTTT.

This chain links TRBV11-2 with TRBJ1-2, with no clear D. The V gene lost 1 base and the J gene lost 5 bases, with 5 bases spanning the gap. Germline lookup yields CDR1 SGHAT and CDR2 FQNNGV. The CDR3 spans 12 residues. Here the CDR3 DNA reads TGTGCCAGCAGCTTAGGTTATTATGGCTACACCTTC. This codes for CASSLGYYGYTF.

The rearrangement links TRBV5-5 to TRBJ1-1; D is ambiguous. CDR3 size: 14 residues. V shed 1 base and J shed 0 bases, with 7 bases lying between them. Looked up from germline, CDR1 is SGHKS and CDR2 is YYEKEE (reference sequence). This chain's CDR3 is CASSLFGMNTEAFF. The DNA for the CDR3 is TGTGCCAGCAGCTTGTTCGGGATGAACACTGAAGCTTTCTTT. Drawing the rest from reference TRBV5-5 and TRBJ1-1, the complete variable domain is DAGVTQSPTHLIKTRGQQVTLRCSPISGHKSVSWYQQVLGQGPQFIFQYYEKEERGRGNFPDRFSARQFPNYSSELNVNALLLGDSALYLCASSLFGMNTEAFFGQGTRLTVV.

The chain links TRBV5-6 to TRBJ2-7, with 7 bases lining up with TRBD2. V lost 4 bases, J lost 4 bases, and 5 bases stayed unmatched. Germline CDR1 SGHDT, CDR2 YYEEEE. CDR3 length: 13 residues. For the CDR3, the DNA is TGTGCCAGCAGCGACGGGACTACATACGAGCAGTACTTC. Its protein is CASSDGTTYEQYF.

The V gene is TRBV19, the J gene TRBJ2-7; D uncertain. CDR3 length equals 13 residues. Germline V CDR1 and CDR2: LNHDA, SQIVND (reference sequence). V lost 5 bases, J lost 4 bases, and 12 bases lay in between. The CDR3 is CASSPPTTYEQYF. CDR3 in DNA: TGTGCCAGTAGTCCCCCTACTACTTACGAGCAGTACTTC.

The V and J genes are TRBV5-6 and TRBJ2-5; possible D gene TRBD2, 5 bases. This CDR3 comprises 15 residues. Trimming stripped 4 bases from V and 0 bases from J, with 13 bases between. Germline V gives CDR1 SGHDT, CDR2 YYEEEE. CDR3 region: CASSPPDLYQETQYF. CDR3 in DNA: TGTGCCAGCAGCCCACCGGACTTGTACCAAGAGACCCAGTACTTC.

This rearrangement joins TRBV30 to TRBJ1-1; D uncertain. The CDR3 contains 13 residues. V was pared by 5 bases and J by 5 bases, with 15 bases between. Germline values: CDR1 GTSNPN, CDR2 SVGIG (reference sequence). CDR3 in amino acids: CAWYKSSGTEAFF. The CDR3 DNA reads as TGTGCCTGGTACAAGAGTTCGGGTACTGAAGCTTTCTTT.

J is TRBJ1-1 and V is TRBV5-1; D gene unclear. V was cut by 1 base and J by 3 bases, with 10 bases left in between. The germline V gene encodes CDR1 SGHRS and CDR2 YFSETQ. This CDR3 region has 14 residues. The CDR3 nucleotides are TGCGCCAGCAGCTTGAAGGGCGGGGACACTGAAGCTTTCTTT. Translation: CASSLKGGDTEAFF.

V usage is TRBV9 and J usage is TRBJ1-5; 8 positions agree with TRBD1. With 0 bases clipped from V and 1 base from J, the junction kept 6 bases outside the gene matches. The CDR3 sequence is 17 residues long. Per germline, CDR1 SGDLS and CDR2 YYNGEE. CDR3 nucleotides: TGTGCCAGCAGCGTAGCGGACAGGGTCCGAAGCAATCAGCCCCAGCATTTT. Encoded protein: CASSVADRVRSNQPQHF. Complete variable domain (other parts from reference TRBV9 and TRBJ1-5): DSGVTQTPKHLITATGQRVTLRCSPRSGDLSVYWYQQSLDQGLQFLIQYYNGEERAKGNILERFSAQQFPDLHSELNLSSLELGDSALYFCASSVADRVRSNQPQHFGDGTRLSIL.

This chain joins TRBV11-1 and TRBJ2-5, with 8 positions matching TRBD2. This CDR3 region has 13 residues. Germline values: CDR1 SGHAT, CDR2 FQDESV (reference sequence). With 8 bases clipped from V and 5 bases from J, the junction kept 7 bases outside the gene matches. CDR3 protein: CASAGGEGETQYF. The CDR3 nucleotides read TGTGCCAGCGCGGGAGGTGAAGGGGAGACCCAGTACTTC.

This clone was seen once. The gene calls are TRBV11-2 and TRBJ1-5; D is uncertain. CDR1 and CDR2 from the germline V gene are SGHAT and FQNNGV. V lost 4 bases to trimming and J lost 7 bases, with 14 bases between them. The CDR3 is made up of 14 amino acids. This CDR3 is CASSYHSGGQPQHF. The CDR3 nucleotides read TGTGCCAGCAGCTACCACTCCGGCGGGCAGCCCCAGCATTTT.

The rearrangement links TRBV10-3 to TRBJ2-2, with 10 bases aligning to TRBD2. J gave up 4 bases and V 8 bases, and 13 bases lay outside the gene matches. Germline V gene lookup returns CDR1 ENHRY and CDR2 SYGVKD. The CDR3 spans 17 residues. CDR3 amino acids: CAIHALTSGTGTGELFF. The DNA for the CDR3 is TGTGCCATCCATGCACTTACTAGCGGGACGGGCACCGGGGAGCTGTTTTTT.

This clone was observed once. This chain links TRBV10-3 with TRBJ2-5; 8 bases agree with TRBD1. The germline CDR1 and CDR2 sequences are ENHRY and SYGVKD. The V gene end was trimmed by 3 bases and the J gene end by 5 bases; junction bases not matched to a gene: 2. This CDR3 spans 13 amino acids. CDR3 nucleotide sequence: TGTGCCATCAGTGAACGACAGGGGGAGACCCAGTACTTC. Translating it yields CAISERQGETQYF.

This clone was picked up one time. The chain employs TRBV2 and TRBJ2-7, with 9 bases lining up with TRBD2. CDR1 SNHLY and CDR2 FYNNEI come from the germline V gene. This CDR3 region has 13 residues. Trimming cost V 9 bases and J 3 bases; bases outside gene matches: 6. CDR3 nucleotide sequence: TGTGCCAGTCAACCTAGCGGGGTCTACGAGCAGTACTTC. Its translation is CASQPSGVYEQYF.

The chain combines TRBV4-2 with TRBJ1-4; possibly TRBD1 for D (5 bases). With 1 base removed from V and 4 bases from J, the gap between germline ends came to 13 bases. Germline loops: CDR1 LGHNA, CDR2 YNFKEQ. The CDR3 spans 16 residues. CDR3 nucleotides: TGTGCCAGCAGCCAAGGGGGTGCGGGGCGTAATGAAAAACTGTTTTTT. Protein sequence: CASSQGGAGRNEKLFF.

This chain connects TRBV7-9 to TRBJ1-4, with D maybe TRBD1 (5 bases). V was shortened by 1 base and J by 4 bases, with 16 bases between the two germline ends. CDR1 and CDR2 (germline): SEHNR, FQNEAQ (reference sequence). The length of the CDR3 is 17 residues. The CDR3 nucleotides read TGTGCCAGCAGCTTAGACCAGAGACAGTCCTTTAATGAAAAACTGTTTTTT. Translated: CASSLDQRQSFNEKLFF.

The J gene is TRBJ1-1, the V gene TRBV27; D possibly corresponds to TRBD1 (5 bases). Germline-derived CDR1 and CDR2 are MNHEY and SMNVEV (reference sequence). The CDR3 loop spans 15 amino acids. Trimming stripped 5 bases from V and 1 base from J, with 14 bases between. The CDR3 nucleotides read TGTGCCAGCAGTCCCCACAGGAATCCGAACACTGAAGCTTTCTTT. Amino acids: CASSPHRNPNTEAFF.

The chain has TRBV9 and TRBJ1-2, with a possible D match to TRBD1 (5 bases). CDR1 and CDR2 (germline): SGDLS, YYNGEE. This CDR3 has 14 residues. The V end lost 0 bases, the J end lost 8 bases, and 14 bases lay between the germline ends. The CDR3 is CASSVVAAGKGYTF. The CDR3 nucleotides read TGTGCCAGCAGCGTAGTGGCGGCAGGGAAGGGCTACACCTTC.

The chain joins TRBV27 to TRBJ2-3; 12 bases map to TRBD1. The CDR3 is 16 residues long. Trimming at V came to 5 bases and at J to 5 bases, leaving 8 bases not matched to a gene. Germline CDR1 is MNHEY and CDR2 is SMNVEV (reference sequence). The CDR3 coding sequence is TGTGCCAGCAGTGGTCCGGGACAGGGGGCTAGAGATACGCAGTATTTT. It codes for CASSGPGQGARDTQYF.

The chain has TRBV5-6 and TRBJ1-2; 12 bases agree with TRBD1. This CDR3 is 14 amino acids long. In germline, CDR1 is SGHDT, CDR2 YYEEEE. Losses at the gene ends were 5 bases for V and 2 bases for J; bases not matched to a gene: 1. CDR3 in DNA: TGTGCCAGCAGAGGGACAGGGGGCAACTATGGCTACACCTTC. This codes for CASRGTGGNYGYTF.

The V call is TRBV27, the J call TRBJ2-7; 9 bases map to TRBD1. CDR1 and CDR2 from the germline V gene are MNHEY and SMNVEV (reference sequence). Trimming at V came to 3 bases and at J to 1 base, leaving 10 bases not matched to a gene. CDR3 length: 17 residues. The CDR3 is CASSLGRGQGFSYEQYF. The CDR3, as DNA: TGTGCCAGCAGTTTGGGACGGGGACAGGGCTTTTCCTACGAGCAGTACTTC.

The rearrangement joins TRBV13 to TRBJ2-1, with TRBD2 matching 12 bases. Germline V CDR1 and CDR2: PRHDT, FYEKMQ (reference sequence). Germline trimming cut 4 bases from V and 9 bases from J; bases unmatched to any gene: 4. The CDR3 runs 14 residues. The CDR3 nucleotides read TGTGCCAGCAGCTCTACTAGCGGGAGGTTTGAGCAGTTCTTC. This gives the protein CASSSTSGRFEQFF. The variable domain in full, with the rest retrieved from reference TRBV13 and TRBJ2-1, is AAGVIQSPRHLIKEKRETATLKCYPIPRHDTVYWYQQGPGQDPQFLISFYEKMQSDKGSIPDRFSAQQFSDYHSELNMSSLELGDSALYFCASSSTSGRFEQFFGPGTRLTVL.

As for this clone: The CDR3 ends on some other residue instead of the conserved phenylalanine or tryptophan, so this is likely a read error. The limits of the CDR3 on the DNA are not certain, so only TCRdb's listed CDR3 is given. CDR3 amino acids: CASSPGLAGYFNLL. This chain uses TRBV5-6 with TRBJ2-7; the D call of TRBD2 is as the table states it, not checked on the DNA. The CDR3 is 14 residues long, ends included. Germline loops: CDR1 SGHDT, CDR2 YYEEEE.

The chain joins TRBV19 to TRBJ2-1, with 7 nucleotides matching TRBD2. V shed 5 bases, J shed 10 bases, and the junction held 5 bases outside the gene matches. This CDR3 comprises 12 residues. CDR1 is LNHDA, CDR2 SQIVND, per germline (reference sequence). In DNA, the CDR3 is TGTGCCAGTAGTGATAGACTAGCAGAGCAGTTCTTC. Amino acids: CASSDRLAEQFF.

In nucleotides, the CDR3 is TGTGCCAGCACTTACGGACAGGGGCCGGCTGAAGCTTTCTTT. It translates to CASTYGQGPAEAFF. The chain links TRBV21-1 to TRBJ1-1; TRBD1 was called by the table and not checked on the DNA. TRBV21-1 represents a pseudogene. This CDR3 contains 14 residues.

This clone has just one count. The V call is TRBV25-1, the J call TRBJ2-2, with 10 bases lining up with TRBD1. This CDR3 is built from 15 residues. The V gene's germline CDR1 is MGHDK and CDR2 SYGVNS. V trimming: 3 bases; J trimming: 7 bases; junction bases outside the gene matches: 5. This chain's CDR3 is CASSDDRGLSGELFF. The DNA of the CDR3 is TGTGCCAGCAGTGACGACAGGGGGCTTAGCGGGGAGCTGTTTTTT.

This CDR3 is CASSETSGGTDTQYF. CDR3 nucleotide sequence: TGTGCCAGCAGTGAAACTAGCGGGGGCACAGATACGCAGTATTTT. The chain is built from TRBV6-1 and TRBJ2-3; the match to TRBD2 covers 10 bases. V gave up 2 bases and J gave up 1 base; unmatched junction bases: 0. Germline values: CDR1 MNHNS, CDR2 SASEGT. The CDR3 sequence is 15 residues long.

The chain links TRBV9 to TRBJ1-2, with D perhaps matching TRBD1 (5 bases). This CDR3 is built from 14 residues. V lost 2 bases and J 3 bases, leaving 11 bases between the germline ends. Germline values: CDR1 SGDLS, CDR2 YYNGEE. CDR3 in amino acids: CASSVGGEDYGYTF. The CDR3, as DNA: TGTGCCAGCAGCGTCGGAGGGGAGGACTATGGCTACACCTTC.

This chain links TRBV7-3 with TRBJ1-2; D possibly corresponds to TRBD1 (6 bases). CDR3 length: 15 residues. Germline V gene lookup returns CDR1 SGHTA and CDR2 FQGTGA. The V and J ends lost 5 bases and 1 base respectively, with 14 bases between them. Written as DNA, the CDR3 is TGTGCCAGCAGCCCAGGACAGACTCGTAACTATGGCTACACCTTC. As protein: CASSPGQTRNYGYTF.